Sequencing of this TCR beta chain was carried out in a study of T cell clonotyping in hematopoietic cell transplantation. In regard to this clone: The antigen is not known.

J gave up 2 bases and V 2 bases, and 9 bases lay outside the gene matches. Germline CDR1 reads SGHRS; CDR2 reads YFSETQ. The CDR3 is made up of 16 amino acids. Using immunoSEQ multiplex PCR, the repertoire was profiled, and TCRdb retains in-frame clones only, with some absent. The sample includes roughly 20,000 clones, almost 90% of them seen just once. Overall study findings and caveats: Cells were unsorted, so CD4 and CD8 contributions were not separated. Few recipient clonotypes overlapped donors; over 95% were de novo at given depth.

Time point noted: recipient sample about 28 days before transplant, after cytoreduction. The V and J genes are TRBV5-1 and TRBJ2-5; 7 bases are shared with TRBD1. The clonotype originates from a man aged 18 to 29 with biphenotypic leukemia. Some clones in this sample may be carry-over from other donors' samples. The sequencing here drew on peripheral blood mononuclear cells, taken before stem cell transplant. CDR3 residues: CASSLSTGVGQETQYF. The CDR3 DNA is TGCGCCAGCAGCTTATCTACAGGGGTCGGGCAAGAGACCCAGTACTTC.